The T cell receptor beta chain under discussion was sequenced for a study of cytomegalovirus exposure and HLA in healthy donors. Remarks on this clone: What it recognizes is unknown.

The CDR3 has 14 residues. Per germline, CDR1 SEHNR and CDR2 FQNEAQ (reference sequence). V was pared by 5 bases and J by 2 bases, with 11 bases between. The PCR had 60 Vbeta and 13 Jbeta primers. Measured with immunoSEQ multiplex PCR; TCRdb has only the in-frame clones, and not every one. The repertoire holds some 180,000 clones, with roughly 77% as singletons. Broader study findings: Roughly uniform depth of sequencing across donors was assumed in presence/absence analyses. Altogether, some 170 TCR beta chains were recorded as cytomegalovirus-associated. As a later analysis showed, a missense DCLRE1C variant was linked to trimming of TCR beta V- and J-genes.

This clonotype originated in a woman aged 30 to 39 in good health and CMV-seronegative. Source material: PBMCs. The rearrangement joins TRBV7-9 to TRBJ2-3; maybe TRBD2 (6 bases). CDR3 in amino acids: CASSLGLPTDTQYF. The CDR3 DNA follows: TGTGCCAGCAGCCTGGGACTTCCCACAGATACGCAGTATTTT.